This paragraph reports one T cell receptor (beta chain). With 8 bases clipped from V and 6 bases from J, the junction kept 12 bases outside the gene matches. Germline-derived CDR1 and CDR2 are PRHDT and FYEKMQ (reference sequence). This CDR3 is built from 16 residues. This entry is derived from a study of T cell clones after liver transplantation. Assay used: immunoSEQ multiplex PCR; TCRdb lists only in-frame clones, some missing. The sample holds 40,000 to 65,000 clones, roughly 80% seen once. Specimen: CD4+ T cells from blood, collected before liver transplant. The J gene is TRBJ2-1, the V gene TRBV13; 11 nucleotides align to TRBD2. The clonotype comes from a human donor who received a liver transplant. CDR3 sequence reads: CASSGGITSGGNEQFF. CDR3 in DNA: TGTGCCAGCTCCGGAGGGATTACTAGCGGGGGCAATGAGCAGTTCTTC.